Presented here are 14 T cell receptor beta chains from one specimen sequenced in a study of cytomegalovirus exposure and HLA in healthy donors. The primer mix had 60 Vbeta and 13 Jbeta primers. Produced via immunoSEQ multiplex PCR; TCRdb's table is partial and in-frame only. The data hold about 210,000 clones, with 82% observed a single time. Sequenced: PBMCs. These TCRs come from a man aged 35 to 55 in good health and CMV-seropositive.

The chain carries TRBV7-9 and TRBJ2-2; 7 bases line up with TRBD1. The CDR3 has 14 amino acids. The V gene's germline CDR1 is SEHNR and CDR2 FQNEAQ (reference sequence). V trimming: 5 bases; J trimming: 6 bases; junction bases outside the gene matches: 6. The CDR3 is CASSDRRGSGELFF. The DNA of the CDR3 is TGTGCCAGCAGCGACCGCAGGGGGTCCGGGGAGCTGTTTTTT.

As to this clone: Other DNA sequences from this sample encode an identical CDR3 as well. The CDR3, as DNA: TGTGCCAGCAGTTTCGGGATCTTCACAGATACGCAGTATTTT. This gives the protein CASSFGIFTDTQYF. This chain connects TRBV27 to TRBJ2-3; TRBD2 might be the D (5 bases). V dropped 3 bases and J dropped 2 bases, with 9 bases sitting between them. The germline V gene encodes CDR1 MNHEY and CDR2 SMNVEV (reference sequence). This CDR3 region has 14 residues.

The rearrangement uses TRBV5-8 and TRBJ2-1; TRBD2 aligns across 10 bases. With V trimmed by 4 bases and J by 6 bases, 4 bases remained unmatched. The CDR3 extends over 14 amino acids. Germline CDR1 is SGHTS and CDR2 is YDEGEE. CDR3 DNA: TGTGCCAGCAGCGTACTAGCGGGAAGCAATGAGCAGTTCTTC. It translates to CASSVLAGSNEQFF.

The CDR3 here is CASSTHGTASSYEQYF. The CDR3 DNA is TGTGCCAGTAGTACCCACGGGACAGCCTCCTCCTACGAGCAGTACTTC. The chain combines TRBV19 with TRBJ2-7; TRBD1 agrees at 7 bases. Germline assignment: CDR1 LNHDA and CDR2 SQIVND (reference sequence). Losses at the gene ends were 4 bases for V and 0 bases for J; bases not matched to a gene: 9. The CDR3 loop spans 16 amino acids.

This chain connects TRBV6-6 to TRBJ2-7, with a tentative D call TRBD2 (5 bases). The germline V gene has CDR1 MNHNY and CDR2 SVGAGI (reference sequence). The CDR3 runs 14 residues. V was shortened by 2 bases and J by 2 bases, with 10 bases between the two germline ends. The CDR3: CASSYPDSPYEQYV. CDR3 nucleotide sequence: TGTGCCAGCAGTTACCCGGACTCGCCCTACGAGCAGTACGTC.

The CDR3 here is CASSLSRLASNEQFF. The DNA for the CDR3 is TGTGCCAGCAGTTTATCCAGACTAGCTTCCAATGAGCAGTTCTTC. The V and J genes are TRBV28 and TRBJ2-1; 7 bases agree with TRBD2. The V and J ends lost 1 base and 6 bases, in that order; junction bases with no gene match: 6. The V gene's germline CDR1 is MDHEN and CDR2 SYDVKM. The CDR3 extends over 15 amino acids.

This rearrangement joins TRBV27 to TRBJ1-6; D is undetermined. Germline CDR1 and CDR2: MNHEY and SMNVEV (reference sequence). V gave up 5 bases and J gave up 7 bases, with 12 bases separating them. CDR3 length: 14 amino acids. This CDR3 reads CASSLPGGNSPLHF. The CDR3, as DNA: TGTGCCAGCAGTCTCCCGGGAGGGAATTCACCCCTCCACTTT.

V gene TRBV7-8 combines with J gene TRBJ1-4, with TRBD1 matching 10 bases. CDR3 length equals 14 residues. V was clipped by 1 base and J by 8 bases; unmatched bases: 1. Germline CDR1 and CDR2: SGHVS and FQNEAQ. The CDR3 loop is CASSLVTGGEKLFF. CDR3 DNA sequence: TGTGCCAGCAGCTTAGTGACAGGGGGCGAAAAACTGTTTTTT.

The chain employs TRBV11-3 and TRBJ2-2; D is perhaps TRBD1 (5 bases). Deletions cut 7 bases from V and 8 bases from J, with 14 bases between. Germline loops: CDR1 SGHNT, CDR2 YENEEA. There are 13 residues in the CDR3. The CDR3 nucleotides are TGTGCCAGCACACTCAGGGCAGAGGGGGAGCTGTTTTTT. The encoded protein is CASTLRAEGELFF.

The rearrangement uses TRBV11-1 and TRBJ2-1; TRBD2 matches 11 bases. This CDR3 has 16 amino acids. The germline CDR1 and CDR2 sequences are SGHAT and FQDESV (reference sequence). Germline trimming cut 5 bases from V and 8 bases from J; bases unmatched to any gene: 11. The CDR3 DNA is TGTGCCAGCAGCCAAGAACTAGCGGGAGCCGGGGATGAGCAGTTCTTC. This gives the protein CASSQELAGAGDEQFF.

The V call is TRBV10-1, the J call TRBJ2-2, with TRBD2 matching over 8 bases. The CDR3 has 17 residues. Looked up from germline, CDR1 is WNHNN and CDR2 is SYGVQD (reference sequence). Trimming cost V 0 bases and J 3 bases; bases outside gene matches: 6. CDR3 coding DNA: TGCGCCAGCAGTGAGTCAAAAGCGGGAGCGCACACCGGGGAGCTGTTTTTT. It yields the protein CASSESKAGAHTGELFF.

This clone has a single count. The chain is built from TRBV5-4 and TRBJ2-1; D might be TRBD1 (5 bases). This CDR3 spans 16 amino acids. V dropped 4 bases and J dropped 9 bases, with 23 bases sitting between them. Germline V lookup: CDR1 SGHNT, CDR2 YYREEE (reference sequence). The CDR3: CASSPRPQGDNGEQFF. The CDR3 DNA is TGTGCCAGCAGCCCCCGCCCGCAGGGTGACAATGGTGAGCAGTTCTTC.

The J gene is TRBJ1-1, the V gene TRBV5-1; D call uncertain. The CDR3 spans 14 residues. Germline-derived CDR1 and CDR2 are SGHRS and YFSETQ. V was shortened by 4 bases and J by 3 bases, with 13 bases between the two germline ends. The CDR3 region is CASSRLTEHTEAFF. The CDR3 DNA reads as TGCGCCAGCAGCCGCCTTACTGAGCACACTGAAGCTTTCTTT.

In DNA, the CDR3 is TGTGCCAGTAGAACAGAGCAAGAGACCCAGTACTTC. It codes for CASRTEQETQYF. The gene calls are TRBV19 and TRBJ2-5, with no clear D. The germline V gene encodes CDR1 LNHDA and CDR2 SQIVND (reference sequence). The CDR3 contains 12 residues. Trimming took off 6 bases at V and 2 bases at J, with 7 bases between the two ends.